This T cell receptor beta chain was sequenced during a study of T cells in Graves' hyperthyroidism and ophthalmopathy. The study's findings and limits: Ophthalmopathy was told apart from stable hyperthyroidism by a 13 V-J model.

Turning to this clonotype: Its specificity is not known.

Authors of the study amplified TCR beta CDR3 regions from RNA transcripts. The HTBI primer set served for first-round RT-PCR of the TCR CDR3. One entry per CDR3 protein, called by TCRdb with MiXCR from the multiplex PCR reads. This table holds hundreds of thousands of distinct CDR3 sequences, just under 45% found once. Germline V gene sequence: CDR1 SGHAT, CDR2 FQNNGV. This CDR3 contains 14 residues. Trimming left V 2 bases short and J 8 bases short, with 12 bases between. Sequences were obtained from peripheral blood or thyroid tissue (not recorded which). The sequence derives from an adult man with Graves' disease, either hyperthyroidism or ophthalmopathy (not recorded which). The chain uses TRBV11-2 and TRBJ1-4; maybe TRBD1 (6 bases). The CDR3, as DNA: TGTGCCAGCAGCTTAACCGGGACATACGAAAAACTGTTTTTT. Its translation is CASSLTGTYEKLFF.